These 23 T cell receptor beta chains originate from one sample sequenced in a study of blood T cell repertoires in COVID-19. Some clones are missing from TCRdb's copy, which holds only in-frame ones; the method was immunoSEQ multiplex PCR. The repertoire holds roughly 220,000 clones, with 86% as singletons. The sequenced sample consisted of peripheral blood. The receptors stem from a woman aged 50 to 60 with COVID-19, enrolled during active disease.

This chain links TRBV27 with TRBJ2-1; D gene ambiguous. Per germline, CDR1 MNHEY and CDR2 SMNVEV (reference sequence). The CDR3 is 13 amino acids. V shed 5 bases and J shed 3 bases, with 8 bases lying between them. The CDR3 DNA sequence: TGTGCCAGCAGTACGGTCAACTACAATGAGCAGTTCTTC. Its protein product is CASSTVNYNEQFF.

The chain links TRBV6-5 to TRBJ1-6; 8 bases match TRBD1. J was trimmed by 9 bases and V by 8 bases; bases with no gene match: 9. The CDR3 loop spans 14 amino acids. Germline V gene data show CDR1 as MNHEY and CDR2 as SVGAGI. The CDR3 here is CASGSTGGRSPLHF. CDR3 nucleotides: TGTGCCAGCGGGTCAACAGGGGGGCGTTCACCCCTCCACTTT.

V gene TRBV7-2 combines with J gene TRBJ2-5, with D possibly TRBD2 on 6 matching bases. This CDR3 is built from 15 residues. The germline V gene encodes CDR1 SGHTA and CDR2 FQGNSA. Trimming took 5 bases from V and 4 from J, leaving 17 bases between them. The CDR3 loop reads CASSPRGASVETQYF. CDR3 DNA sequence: TGTGCCAGCAGCCCCCGCGGGGCTTCGGTAGAGACCCAGTACTTC.

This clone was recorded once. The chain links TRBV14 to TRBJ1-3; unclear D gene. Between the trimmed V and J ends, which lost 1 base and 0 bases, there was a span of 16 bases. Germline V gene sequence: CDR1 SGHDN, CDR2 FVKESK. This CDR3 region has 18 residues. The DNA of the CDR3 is TGTGCCAGCAGCCAAGTTTCTGCCGGTGTCCTCTCTGGAAACACCATATATTTT. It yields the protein CASSQVSAGVLSGNTIYF.

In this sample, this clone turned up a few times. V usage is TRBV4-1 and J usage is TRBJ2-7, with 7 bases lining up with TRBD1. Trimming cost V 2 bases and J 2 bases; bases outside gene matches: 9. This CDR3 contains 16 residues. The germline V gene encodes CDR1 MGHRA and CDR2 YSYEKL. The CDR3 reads CASSQTVLDRAYEQYV. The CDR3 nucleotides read TGCGCCAGCAGCCAAACGGTTTTAGACAGGGCCTACGAGCAGTACGTC.

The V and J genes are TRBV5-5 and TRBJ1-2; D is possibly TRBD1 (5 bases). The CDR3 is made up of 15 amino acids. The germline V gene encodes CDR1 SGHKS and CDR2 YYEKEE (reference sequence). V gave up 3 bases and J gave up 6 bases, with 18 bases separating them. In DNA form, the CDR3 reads TGTGCCAGCAGCTCGCACAACGGTGGGGGGGATGGCTACACCTTC. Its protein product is CASSSHNGGGDGYTF.

CDR3 loop: CASSLRAGGYNEQFF. Here the CDR3 DNA reads TGCGCCAGCAGCTTGAGGGCAGGGGGATACAATGAGCAGTTCTTC. This chain joins TRBV5-1 and TRBJ2-1; 7 bases agree with TRBD1. Germline V gives CDR1 SGHRS, CDR2 YFSETQ. V was pared by 1 base and J by 4 bases, with 5 bases of the junction left unmatched. The CDR3 is 15 residues long.

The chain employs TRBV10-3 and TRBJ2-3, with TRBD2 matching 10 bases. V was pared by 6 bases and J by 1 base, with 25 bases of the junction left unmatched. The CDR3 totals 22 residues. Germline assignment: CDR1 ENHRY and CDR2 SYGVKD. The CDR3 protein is CAIRPRMIQGLAGAAGTDTQYF. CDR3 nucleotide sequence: TGTGCCATCAGGCCCCGAATGATCCAGGGGCTAGCGGGGGCGGCCGGCACAGATACGCAGTATTTT.

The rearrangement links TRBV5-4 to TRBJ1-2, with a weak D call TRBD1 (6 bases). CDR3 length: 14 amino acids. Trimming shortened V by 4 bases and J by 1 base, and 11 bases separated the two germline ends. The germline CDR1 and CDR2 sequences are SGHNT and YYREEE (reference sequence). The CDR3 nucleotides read TGTGCCAGCAGCGAGCAGGGGTTTAACTATGGCTACACCTTC. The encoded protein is CASSEQGFNYGYTF. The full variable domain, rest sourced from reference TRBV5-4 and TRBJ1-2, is ETGVTQSPTHLIKTRGQQVTLRCSSQSGHNTVSWYQQALGQGPQFIFQYYREEENGRGNFPPRFSGLQFPNYSSELNVNALELDDSALYLCASSEQGFNYGYTFGSGTRLTVV.

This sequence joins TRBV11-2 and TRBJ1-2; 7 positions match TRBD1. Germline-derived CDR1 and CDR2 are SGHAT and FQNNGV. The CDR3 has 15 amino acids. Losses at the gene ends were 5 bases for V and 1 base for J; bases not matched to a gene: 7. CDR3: CASSVRQGSNYGYTF. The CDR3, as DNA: TGTGCCAGCAGCGTAAGACAGGGAAGTAACTATGGCTACACCTTC. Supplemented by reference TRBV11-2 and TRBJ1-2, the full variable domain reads EAGVAQSPRYKIIEKRQSVAFWCNPISGHATLYWYQQILGQGPKLLIQFQNNGVVDDSQLPKDRFSAERLKGVDSTLKIQPAKLEDSAVYLCASSVRQGSNYGYTFGSGTRLTVV.

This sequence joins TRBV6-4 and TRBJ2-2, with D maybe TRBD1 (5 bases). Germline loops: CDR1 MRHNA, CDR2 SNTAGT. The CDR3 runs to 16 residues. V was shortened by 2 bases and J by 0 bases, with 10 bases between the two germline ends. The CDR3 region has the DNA TGTGCCAGCAGTGACGGGGCAGGGCCGAACACCGGGGAGCTGTTTTTT. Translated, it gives CASSDGAGPNTGELFF.

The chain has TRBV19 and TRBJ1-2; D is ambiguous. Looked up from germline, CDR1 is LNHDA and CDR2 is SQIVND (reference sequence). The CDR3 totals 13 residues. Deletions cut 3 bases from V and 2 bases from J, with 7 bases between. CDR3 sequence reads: CASSINSNYGYTF. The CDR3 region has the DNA TGTGCCAGTAGTATTAACAGCAACTATGGCTACACCTTC.

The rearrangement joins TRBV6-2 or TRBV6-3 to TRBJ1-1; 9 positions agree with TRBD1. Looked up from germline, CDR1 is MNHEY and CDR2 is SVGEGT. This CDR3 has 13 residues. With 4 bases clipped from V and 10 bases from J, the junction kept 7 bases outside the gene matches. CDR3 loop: CASSSGTGNGAFF. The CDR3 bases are TGTGCCAGCAGTTCCGGGACAGGGAACGGAGCTTTCTTT.

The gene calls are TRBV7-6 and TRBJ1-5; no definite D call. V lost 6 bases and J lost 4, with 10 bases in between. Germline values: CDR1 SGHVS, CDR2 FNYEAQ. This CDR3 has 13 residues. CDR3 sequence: CASSKSENQPQHF. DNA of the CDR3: TGTGCCAGCAGTAAATCGGAGAATCAGCCCCAGCATTTT.

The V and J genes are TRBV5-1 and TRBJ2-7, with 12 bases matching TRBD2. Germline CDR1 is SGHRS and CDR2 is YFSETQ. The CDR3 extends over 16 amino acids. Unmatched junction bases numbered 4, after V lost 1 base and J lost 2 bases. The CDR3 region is CASSLLSSGGAYEQYV. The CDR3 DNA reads TGCGCCAGCAGCTTGTTGTCTAGCGGGGGGGCCTACGAGCAGTACGTC.

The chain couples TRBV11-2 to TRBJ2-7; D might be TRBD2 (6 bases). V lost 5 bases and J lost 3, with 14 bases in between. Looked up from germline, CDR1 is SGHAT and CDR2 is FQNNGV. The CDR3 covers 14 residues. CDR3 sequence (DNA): TGTGCCAGCAGCCCCGGGGCGGGGTTCTACGAGCAGTACTTC. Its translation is CASSPGAGFYEQYF.

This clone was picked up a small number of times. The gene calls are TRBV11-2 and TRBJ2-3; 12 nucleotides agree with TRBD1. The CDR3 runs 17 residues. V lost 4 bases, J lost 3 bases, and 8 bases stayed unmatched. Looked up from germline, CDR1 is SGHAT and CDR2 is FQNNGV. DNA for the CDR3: TGTGCCAGCAGCTCGCTCCCGGGACAGGGGGCAACAGATACGCAGTATTTT. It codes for CASSSLPGQGATDTQYF.

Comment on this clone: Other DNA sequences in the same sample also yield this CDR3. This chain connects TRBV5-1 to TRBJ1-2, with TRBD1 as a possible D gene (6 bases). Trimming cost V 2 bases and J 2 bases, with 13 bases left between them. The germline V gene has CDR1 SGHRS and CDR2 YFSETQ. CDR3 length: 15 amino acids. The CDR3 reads CASSLPDRPNYGYTF. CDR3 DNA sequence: TGCGCCAGCAGCTTACCAGACAGGCCGAACTATGGCTACACCTTC.

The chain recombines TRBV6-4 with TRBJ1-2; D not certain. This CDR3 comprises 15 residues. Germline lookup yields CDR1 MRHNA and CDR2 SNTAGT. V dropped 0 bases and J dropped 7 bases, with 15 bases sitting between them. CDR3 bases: TGTGCCAGCAGTGACTCCTTGAGAGGGTCGGGTGGCTACACCTTC. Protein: CASSDSLRGSGGYTF.

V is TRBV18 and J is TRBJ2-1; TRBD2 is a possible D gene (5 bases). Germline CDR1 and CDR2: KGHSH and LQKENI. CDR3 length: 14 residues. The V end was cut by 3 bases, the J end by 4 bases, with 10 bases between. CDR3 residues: CASSPRGTYNEQFF. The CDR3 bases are TGTGCCAGCTCACCCCGGGGAACATACAATGAGCAGTTCTTC.

The CDR3 protein is CASSLRLVGTQYF. CDR3 DNA sequence: TGTGCCAGCAGCTTAAGACTGGTGGGGACCCAGTACTTC. The gene calls are TRBV13 and TRBJ2-5, with D unclear. Trimming cost V 2 bases and J 7 bases, with 11 bases left between them. In germline, CDR1 is PRHDT, CDR2 FYEKMQ (reference sequence). The CDR3 loop spans 13 amino acids.

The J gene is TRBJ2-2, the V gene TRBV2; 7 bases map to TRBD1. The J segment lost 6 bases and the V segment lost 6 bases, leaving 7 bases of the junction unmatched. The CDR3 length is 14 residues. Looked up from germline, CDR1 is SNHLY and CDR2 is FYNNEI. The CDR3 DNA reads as TGTGCCAGCAGGCCGACAGGGATTTCCGGGGAGCTGTTTTTT. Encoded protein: CASRPTGISGELFF. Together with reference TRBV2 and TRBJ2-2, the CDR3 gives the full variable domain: EPEVTQTPSHQVTQMGQEVILRCVPISNHLYFYWYRQILGQKVEFLVSFYNNEISEKSEIFDDQFSVERPDGSNFTLKIRSTKLEDSAMYFCASRPTGISGELFFGEGSRLTVL.

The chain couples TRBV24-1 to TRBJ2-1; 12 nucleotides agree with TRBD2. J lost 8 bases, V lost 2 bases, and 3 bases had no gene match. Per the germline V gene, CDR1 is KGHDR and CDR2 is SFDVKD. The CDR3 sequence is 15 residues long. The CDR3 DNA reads TGTGCCACCAGTGATTCTAGCGGGGGGGACTATGAGCAGTTCTTC. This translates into CATSDSSGGDYEQFF.